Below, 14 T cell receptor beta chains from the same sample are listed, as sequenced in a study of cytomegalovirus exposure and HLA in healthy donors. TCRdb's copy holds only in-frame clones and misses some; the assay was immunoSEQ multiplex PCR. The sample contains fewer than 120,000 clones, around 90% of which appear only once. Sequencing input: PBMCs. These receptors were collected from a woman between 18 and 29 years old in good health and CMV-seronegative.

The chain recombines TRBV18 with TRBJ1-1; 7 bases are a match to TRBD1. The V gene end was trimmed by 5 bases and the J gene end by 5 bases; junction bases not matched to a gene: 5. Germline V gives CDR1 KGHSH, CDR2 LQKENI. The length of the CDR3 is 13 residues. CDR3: CASSSTGSTEAFF. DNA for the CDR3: TGTGCCAGCTCATCGACAGGGTCGACTGAAGCTTTCTTT.

The CDR3 loop reads CASSLVPFYNEQFF. DNA for the CDR3: TGTGCCAGCAGCTTAGTTCCCTTCTACAATGAGCAGTTCTTC. The V gene is TRBV7-8, the J gene TRBJ2-1; no clear D. This CDR3 region has 14 residues. Germline-derived CDR1 and CDR2 are SGHVS and FQNEAQ. The V gene lost 1 base and the J gene lost 3 bases, with 7 bases spanning the gap.

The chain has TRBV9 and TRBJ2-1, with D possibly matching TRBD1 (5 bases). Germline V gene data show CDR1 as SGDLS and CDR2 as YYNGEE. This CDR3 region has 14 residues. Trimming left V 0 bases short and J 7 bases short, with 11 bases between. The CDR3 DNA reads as TGTGCCAGCAGCGTAGAACACAGGAAAAATGAGCAGTTCTTC. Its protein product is CASSVEHRKNEQFF.

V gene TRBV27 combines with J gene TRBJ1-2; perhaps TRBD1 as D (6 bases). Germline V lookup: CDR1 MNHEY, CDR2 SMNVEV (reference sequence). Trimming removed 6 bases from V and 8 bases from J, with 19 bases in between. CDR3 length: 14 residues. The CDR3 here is CASSPDRIIQGYTF. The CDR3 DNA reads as TGTGCCAGCAGCCCTGACAGGATCATCCAAGGCTACACCTTC.

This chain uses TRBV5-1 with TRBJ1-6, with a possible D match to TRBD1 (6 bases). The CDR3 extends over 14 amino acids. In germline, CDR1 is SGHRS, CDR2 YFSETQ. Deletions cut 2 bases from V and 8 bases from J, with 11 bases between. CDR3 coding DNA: TGCGCCAGCAGCTTCGAAGGGGGTTATTCACCCCTCCACTTT. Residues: CASSFEGGYSPLHF.

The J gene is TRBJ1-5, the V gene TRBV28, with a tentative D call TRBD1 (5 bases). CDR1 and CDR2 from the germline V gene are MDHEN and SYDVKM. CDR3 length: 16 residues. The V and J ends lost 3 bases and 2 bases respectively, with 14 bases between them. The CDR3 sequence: CASSFPTDLGNQPQHF. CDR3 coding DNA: TGTGCCAGCAGTTTCCCGACAGACCTGGGCAATCAGCCCCAGCATTTT.

The CDR3 bases are TGCGCCAGCAGCTGGGGGACAGGGTGGAACACTGAAGCTTTCTTT. It yields the protein CASSWGTGWNTEAFF. The chain combines TRBV5-1 with TRBJ1-1, with 9 bases aligning to TRBD1. Germline V gene data show CDR1 as SGHRS and CDR2 as YFSETQ. The CDR3 totals 15 residues. V lost 3 bases to trimming and J lost 1 base; unmatched junction nucleotides: 4.

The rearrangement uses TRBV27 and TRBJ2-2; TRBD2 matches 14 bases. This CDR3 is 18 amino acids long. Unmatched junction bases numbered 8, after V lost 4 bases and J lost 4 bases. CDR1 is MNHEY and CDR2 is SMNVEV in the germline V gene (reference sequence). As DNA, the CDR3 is TGTGCCAGCAGTTCTCCGGGACTAGCGGGAGCTCGCACCGGGGAGCTGTTTTTT. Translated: CASSSPGLAGARTGELFF.

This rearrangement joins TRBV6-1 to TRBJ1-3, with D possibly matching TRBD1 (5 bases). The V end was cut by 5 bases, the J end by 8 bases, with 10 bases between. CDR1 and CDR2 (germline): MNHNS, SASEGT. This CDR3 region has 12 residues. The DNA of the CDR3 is TGTGCCAGCAGTATCCTGACAGACACCATATATTTT. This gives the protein CASSILTDTIYF.

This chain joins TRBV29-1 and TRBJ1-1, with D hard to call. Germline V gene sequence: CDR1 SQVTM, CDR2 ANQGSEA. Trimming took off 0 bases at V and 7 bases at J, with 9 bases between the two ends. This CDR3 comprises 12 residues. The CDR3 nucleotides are TGCAGCGTTGAAGATATAGTCGTTGAAGCTTTCTTT. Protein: CSVEDIVVEAFF.

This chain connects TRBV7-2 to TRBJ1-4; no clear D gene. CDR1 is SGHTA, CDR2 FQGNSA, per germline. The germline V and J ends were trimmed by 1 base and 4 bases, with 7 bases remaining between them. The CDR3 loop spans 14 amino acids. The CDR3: CASSLGQNNEKLFF. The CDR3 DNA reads TGTGCCAGCAGCTTAGGCCAGAATAATGAAAAACTGTTTTTT.

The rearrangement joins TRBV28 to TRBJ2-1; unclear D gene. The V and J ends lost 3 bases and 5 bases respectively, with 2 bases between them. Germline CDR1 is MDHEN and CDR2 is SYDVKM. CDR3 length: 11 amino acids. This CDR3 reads CASSFNNEQFF. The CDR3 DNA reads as TGTGCCAGCAGTTTCAACAATGAGCAGTTCTTC.

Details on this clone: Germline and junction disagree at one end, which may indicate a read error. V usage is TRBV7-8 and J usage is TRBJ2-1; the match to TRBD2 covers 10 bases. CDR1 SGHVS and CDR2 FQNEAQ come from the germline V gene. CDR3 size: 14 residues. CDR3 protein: CASRLAGGGAEQFF. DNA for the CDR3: TGTGCCAGCAGGTTAGCGGGAGGCGGAGCTGAGCAGTTCTTC.

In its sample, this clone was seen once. CDR3: CASSFDRSDGAFF. CDR3 DNA: TGTGCCAGCAGCTTTGACAGGTCGGATGGAGCTTTCTTT. V is TRBV5-4 and J is TRBJ1-1, with D possibly being TRBD1 (6 bases). There are 13 residues in the CDR3. Deletions cut 2 bases from V and 10 bases from J, with 15 bases between. Germline-derived CDR1 and CDR2 are SGHNT and YYREEE (reference sequence).